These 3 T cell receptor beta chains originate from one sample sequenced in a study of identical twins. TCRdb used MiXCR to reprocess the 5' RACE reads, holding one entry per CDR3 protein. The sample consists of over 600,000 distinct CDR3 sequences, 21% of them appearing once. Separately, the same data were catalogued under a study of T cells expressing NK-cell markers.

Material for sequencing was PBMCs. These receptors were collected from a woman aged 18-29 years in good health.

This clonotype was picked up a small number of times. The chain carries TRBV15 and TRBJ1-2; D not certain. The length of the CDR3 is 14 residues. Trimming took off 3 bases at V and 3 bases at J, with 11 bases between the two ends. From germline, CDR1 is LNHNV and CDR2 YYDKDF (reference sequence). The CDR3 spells CATSSTGVYYGYTF. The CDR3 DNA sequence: TGTGCCACCAGCAGCACCGGGGTCTACTATGGCTACACCTTC.

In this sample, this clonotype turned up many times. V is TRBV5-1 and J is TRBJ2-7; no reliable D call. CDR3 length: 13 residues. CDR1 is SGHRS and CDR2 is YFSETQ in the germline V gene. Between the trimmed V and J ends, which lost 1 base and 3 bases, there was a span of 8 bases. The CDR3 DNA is TGCGCCAGCAGCTTGTCCCTCAACTACGAGCAGTACTTC. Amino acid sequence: CASSLSLNYEQYF.

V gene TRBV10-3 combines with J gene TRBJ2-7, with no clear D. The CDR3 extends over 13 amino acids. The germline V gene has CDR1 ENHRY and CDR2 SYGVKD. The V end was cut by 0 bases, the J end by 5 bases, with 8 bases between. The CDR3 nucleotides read TGTGCCATCAGTGAGTCGAAATCTGACGAGCAGTACTTC. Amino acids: CAISESKSDEQYF.